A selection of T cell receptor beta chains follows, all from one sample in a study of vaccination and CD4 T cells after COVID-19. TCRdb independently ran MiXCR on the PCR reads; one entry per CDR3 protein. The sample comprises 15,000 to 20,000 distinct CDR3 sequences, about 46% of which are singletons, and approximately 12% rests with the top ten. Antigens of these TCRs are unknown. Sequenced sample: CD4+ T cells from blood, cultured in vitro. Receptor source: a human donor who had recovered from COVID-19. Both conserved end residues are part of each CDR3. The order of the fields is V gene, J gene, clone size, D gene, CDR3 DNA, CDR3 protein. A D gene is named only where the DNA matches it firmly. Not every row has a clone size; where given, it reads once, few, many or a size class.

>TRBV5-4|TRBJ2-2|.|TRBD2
TGTGCCAGCAGCTTGTGGAGCGGGAGTAACACCGGGGAGCTGTTTTTT
CASSLWSGSNTGELFF
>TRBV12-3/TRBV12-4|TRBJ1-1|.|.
TGTGCCAGCAGTCCTCCGGGGAGAGGTGTGAACACTGAAGCTTTCTTT
CASSPPGRGVNTEAFF
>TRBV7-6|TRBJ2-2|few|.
TGTGCCAGCAGCTTAGCGGATACCTTCACCGGGGAGCTGTTTTTT
CASSLADTFTGELFF
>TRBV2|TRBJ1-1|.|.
TGTGCCAGCAGGCGCCGGAGCCTAATGAACACTGAAGCTTTCTTT
CASRRRSLMNTEAFF
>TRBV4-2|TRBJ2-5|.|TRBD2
TGTGCCAGCAGTCTAGCGGGGGGGGTGGAGACCCAGTACTTC
CASSLAGGVETQYF
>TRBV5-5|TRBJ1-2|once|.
TGTGCCAGCAGCTTATCATGGAGACTCTATGGCTACACCTTC
CASSLSWRLYGYTF
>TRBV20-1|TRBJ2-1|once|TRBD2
TGCAGTGCTAGAGTTCTAGCGGGAGTAGGCGATGAGCAGTTCTTC
CSARVLAGVGDEQFF
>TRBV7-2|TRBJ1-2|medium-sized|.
TGTGCCAGCAGCCTACAGGCCGGAGCTCGGGATGGCTACACCTTC
CASSLQAGARDGYTF
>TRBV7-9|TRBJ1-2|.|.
TGTGCCAGCAGCCTAGCCACCAATGGCTACACCTTC
CASSLATNGYTF
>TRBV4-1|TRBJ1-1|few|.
TGCGCCAGCAGCCAAGATGGCGAGAACACTGAAGCTTTCTTT
CASSQDGENTEAFF
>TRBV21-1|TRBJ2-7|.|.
TGTGTATCCGACGAGCAGTACTTC
CVSDEQYF
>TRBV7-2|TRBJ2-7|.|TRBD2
TGTGCTGTGGGTAGGCGGGGGACCTTGGACGAGCAGTACTTC
CAVGRRGTLDEQYF
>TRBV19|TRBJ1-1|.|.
TGTGCCAGTAGTATAGTAGGGCTCACGAACACTGAAGCTTTCTTT
CASSIVGLTNTEAFF
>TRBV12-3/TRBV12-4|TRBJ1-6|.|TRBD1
TGTGCCAGTCAGGATCAGGGGGGGTTACCCCTCCACTTT
CASQDQGGLPLHF
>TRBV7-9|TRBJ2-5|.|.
TGTGCCAGCAGCCCGACGTCGATAGGGGGGCAAGAGACCCAGTACTTC
CASSPTSIGGQETQYF
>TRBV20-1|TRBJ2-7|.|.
TGCAGTGCTAGAGATGGGGGCACTGGCGGGGGCGAGCAGTACTTC
CSARDGGTGGGEQYF
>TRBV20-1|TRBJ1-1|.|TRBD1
TGCAGTGCTTGGGACAGGGTCATGAACACTGAAGCTTTCTTT
CSAWDRVMNTEAFF
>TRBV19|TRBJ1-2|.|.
TGTGCCAGTAGTATGACGGCTCAGGGAGCGATATATGGCTACACCTTC
CASSMTAQGAIYGYTF
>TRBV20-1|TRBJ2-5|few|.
TGCAGTGCTAGAGTTGGAGGTTTCCAAGAGACCCAGTACTTC
CSARVGGFQETQYF
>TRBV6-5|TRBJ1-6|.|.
TGTGCCAGCAGTTACAGGGACCAAAATTCACCCCTCCACTTT
CASSYRDQNSPLHF
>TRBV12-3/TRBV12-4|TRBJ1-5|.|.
TGTGCCAGCAGTTTGGGTAGCAATCAGCCCCAGCATTTT
CASSLGSNQPQHF
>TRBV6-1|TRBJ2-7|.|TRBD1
TGTGCCAGCAGGGCCGGGACAGGATACGAGCAGTACTTC
CASRAGTGYEQYF
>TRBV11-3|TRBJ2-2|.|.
TGTGCCAGCAGCTTGGGGGCTGGGGCCGGGGAGCTGTTTTTT
CASSLGAGAGELFF
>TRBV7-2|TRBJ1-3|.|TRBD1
TGTGCCAGCAGCCCCGACAGGGTTGGAAACACCATATATTTT
CASSPDRVGNTIYF
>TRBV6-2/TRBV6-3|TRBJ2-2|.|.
TGTGCCAGCAGTTCCCGGGACCTGGGAACCGGGGAGCTGTTTTTT
CASSSRDLGTGELFF
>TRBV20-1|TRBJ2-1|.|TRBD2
TGCAGTGCTCATACTAGCGGGGGATACAATGAGCAGTTCTTC
CSAHTSGGYNEQFF
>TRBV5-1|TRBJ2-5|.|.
TGCGCCAGCAGCTTACACCTCCAAGAGACCCAGTACTTC
CASSLHLQETQYF
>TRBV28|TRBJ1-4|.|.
TGTGCCAGCAGGAGGGGTGGTGAAAAACTGTTTTTT
CASRRGGEKLFF
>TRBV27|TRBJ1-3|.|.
TGTGCCAGCAGTTCTCCCGGAAACACCATATATTTT
CASSSPGNTIYF
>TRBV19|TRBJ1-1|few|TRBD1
TGTGCCAGTAGTACACAGGGGGCGTTGAACACTGAAGCTTTCTTT
CASSTQGALNTEAFF
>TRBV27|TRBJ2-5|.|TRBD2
TGTGCCAACTCTAGCGGGGGGGCCTCGGGGGAGACCCAGTACTTC
CANSSGGASGETQYF
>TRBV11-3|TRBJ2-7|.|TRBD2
TGTGCCAGCAGCTTAGTCCTAGCGGAGTCCTACGAGCAGTACTTC
CASSLVLAESYEQYF
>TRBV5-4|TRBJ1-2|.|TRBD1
TGTGCCAGCAGCTCGCCCGGACAGGGTTCTAACTATGGCTACACCTTC
CASSSPGQGSNYGYTF
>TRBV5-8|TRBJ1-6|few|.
TGTGCCAGCAGCCTACCAGGGCAGAATTCACCCCTCCACTTT
CASSLPGQNSPLHF
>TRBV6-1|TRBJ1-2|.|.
TGTGCCAGCAGCAGGTCGGGGACGGGGTGGGGCTACACCTTC
CASSRSGTGWGYTF
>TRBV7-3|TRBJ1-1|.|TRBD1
TGTGCCAGCAGCTTTTTGGGCAGGGGGCTTACTGAAGCTTTCTTT
CASSFLGRGLTEAFF
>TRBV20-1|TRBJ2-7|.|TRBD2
TGCAGTGCCCATAGGCCGGGAGGATCCTACGAGCAGTACTTC
CSAHRPGGSYEQYF
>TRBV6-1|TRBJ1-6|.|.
TGTGCCAGCAGTGAAAGGCTGAGTTGGGGGTCCTCCGGGAATTCACCCCTCCACTTT
CASSERLSWGSSGNSPLHF
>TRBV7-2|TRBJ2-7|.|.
TGTGCCAGCAGCAGGACCAGTGCGAACCTCTACGAGCAGTACTTC
CASSRTSANLYEQYF
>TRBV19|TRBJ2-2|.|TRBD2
TGTGCCAGTAGGTCGGCTAGCGGGAGAACCGGGGAGCTGTTTTTT
CASRSASGRTGELFF
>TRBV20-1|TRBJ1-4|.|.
TGCAGTGCTAGACCGGGGAGGGCGTACGAAAAACTGTTTTTT
CSARPGRAYEKLFF
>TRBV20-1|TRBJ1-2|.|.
TGCAGTGCTCAGCAGGGCGGCGGCTACACCTTC
CSAQQGGGYTF
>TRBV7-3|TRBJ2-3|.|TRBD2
TGTGCCAGCAGCTTAGTGGGGACTAGCGGGGGGAACACAGATACGCAGTATTTT
CASSLVGTSGGNTDTQYF
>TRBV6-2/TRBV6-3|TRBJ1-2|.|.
TGTGCCAGCAGTGGAGGATTCCTAGGCTACACCTTC
CASSGGFLGYTF
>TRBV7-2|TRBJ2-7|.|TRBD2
TGTGCCAGCAGCTTTACTAGCGGGGGCTACGAGCAGTACTTC
CASSFTSGGYEQYF
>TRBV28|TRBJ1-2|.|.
TGTGCCAGCAGTCCACCCCCTCTCTATGGCTACACCTTC
CASSPPPLYGYTF
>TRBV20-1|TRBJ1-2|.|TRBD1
TGCAGTGCTAGTACCCGGGACAGCTATGGCTACACCTTC
CSASTRDSYGYTF
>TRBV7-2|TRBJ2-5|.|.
TGTGCCAGCAGCACGCCGACTTTGGCCACGCGGCAAGAGACCCAGTACTTC
CASSTPTLATRQETQYF